These 21 T cell receptor beta chains originate from one sample sequenced in a study of T cells after yellow fever vaccination. Using its own MiXCR run on the 5' RACE reads, TCRdb lists one record per CDR3 protein. The sample includes just under 85,000 distinct CDR3 sequences, roughly 13% seen only once; the top ten take roughly 25%. The sequenced sample was CD8+ T cells not binding an NS4B(214-222) dextramer, sorted from PBMCs, obtained roughly 20 days after the first yellow fever vaccination. These receptor sequences come from a man younger than 30 who received the YFV17D yellow fever vaccine.

This clonotype was seen more than once but under ten times. This chain links TRBV6-5 with TRBJ1-2; 8 positions agree with TRBD1. The germline CDR1 and CDR2 sequences are MNHEY and SVGAGI. CDR3 length equals 14 residues. Trimming cost V 6 bases and J 0 bases; bases outside gene matches: 3. CDR3 sequence (DNA): TGTGCCAGCAGCCCCAGGGGGCCTAACTATGGCTACACCTTC. Amino acid sequence: CASSPRGPNYGYTF.

The chain links TRBV12-3 or TRBV12-4 to TRBJ2-3; 7 bases agree with TRBD2. The CDR3 totals 14 residues. With V trimmed by 4 bases and J by 1 base, 2 bases remained unmatched. The CDR3 loop is CASSWGGGTDTQYF. The CDR3 region has the DNA TGTGCCAGCAGTTGGGGGGGGGGCACAGATACGCAGTATTTT.

Concerning this clonotype: At one end, the junction sequence differs from germline, possibly due to a read error. The rearrangement uses TRBV6-2 or TRBV6-3 and TRBJ2-3; 9 positions agree with TRBD2. CDR3 size: 17 residues. CDR1 and CDR2 from the germline V gene are MNHEY and SVGEGT. The CDR3 coding sequence is TGTGCCAGCAGTTACTCGTCTCTAGCGGGGAACACAGATACACAGTATTTT. Its protein is CASSYSSLAGNTDTQYF.

This clonotype occurred a few times. J is TRBJ2-3 and V is TRBV9; the D gene is possibly TRBD2 (5 bases). V was clipped by 6 bases and J by 4 bases, with 18 bases between them. This CDR3 comprises 15 residues. The germline gives CDR1 SGDLS, CDR2 YYNGEE. DNA for the CDR3: TGTGCCAGCACCCCCGACGGACTTGCCCCAGATACGCAGTATTTT. Encoded protein: CASTPDGLAPDTQYF.

The chain couples TRBV11-2 to TRBJ2-7; 10 bases align to TRBD2. V trimming: 5 bases; J trimming: 3 bases; junction bases outside the gene matches: 13. CDR1 and CDR2 from the germline V gene are SGHAT and FQNNGV. The CDR3 spans 17 residues. CDR3 region: CASSTSWLAGAYYEQYF. CDR3 coding DNA: TGTGCCAGCAGCACAAGCTGGCTAGCGGGGGCTTACTACGAGCAGTACTTC.

There are many counts of this clonotype. V usage is TRBV28 and J usage is TRBJ2-7; no clear D. The CDR3 is 13 residues long. Germline lookup yields CDR1 MDHEN and CDR2 SYDVKM. The V and J ends lost 3 bases and 1 base respectively, with 7 bases between them. In DNA form, the CDR3 reads TGTGCCAGCAGTTTGCCCAATTCCTACGAGCAGTACTTC. Protein sequence: CASSLPNSYEQYF.

J is TRBJ2-7 and V is TRBV7-2; D assignment may be TRBD1 or TRBD2 (5 bases each). The CDR3 is 11 residues long. Trimming pared 5 bases from V and 9 bases from J, leaving 11 bases between. Germline CDR1 is SGHTA and CDR2 is FQGNSA. Here the CDR3 reads CASSVPGRQYF. CDR3 nucleotides: TGTGCCAGCAGCGTACCGGGACGGCAGTACTTC.

The V call is TRBV7-6, the J call TRBJ1-2; possibly TRBD1 for D (6 bases). Germline V lookup: CDR1 SGHVS, CDR2 FNYEAQ. Trimming removed 2 bases at V and 7 bases at J, with 20 bases between. The CDR3 extends over 16 amino acids. As DNA, the CDR3 is TGTGCCAGCAGCTTAAGTGGCGGGGGCTCTTACCCTGGCTACACCTTC. This encodes CASSLSGGGSYPGYTF.

This clonotype has a count of ten or more. The chain carries TRBV29-1 and TRBJ2-7, with D perhaps TRBD1 (5 bases). Germline V gene lookup returns CDR1 SQVTM and CDR2 ANQGSEA. V was clipped by 7 bases and J by 2 bases, with 24 bases between them. CDR3 length: 16 amino acids. As DNA, the CDR3 is TGCAGCGGCGCCGGGCTCATAGGACAACCCACCTACGAGCAGTACTTC. Translated: CSGAGLIGQPTYEQYF.

The gene calls are TRBV29-1 and TRBJ2-3; unclear D gene. The CDR3 covers 12 residues. Germline-derived CDR1 and CDR2 are SQVTM and ANQGSEA. The V and J ends lost 3 bases and 7 bases respectively, with 11 bases between them. The DNA of the CDR3 is TGCAGCGTTGATCACGACGCAAATACGCAGTATTTT. Translation gives CSVDHDANTQYF.

This clonotype was seen a few times. The chain couples TRBV12-3 or TRBV12-4 to TRBJ1-1; D possibly corresponds to TRBD1 (5 bases). Trimming cost V 7 bases and J 2 bases, with 20 bases left between them. The CDR3 covers 16 residues. This CDR3 reads CASNGMEGRFNTEAFF. The CDR3 DNA reads TGTGCCAGCAACGGGATGGAGGGGCGATTTAACACTGAAGCTTTCTTT.

This rearrangement joins TRBV20-1 to TRBJ2-7, with D perhaps matching TRBD2 (6 bases). From germline, CDR1 is DFQATT and CDR2 SNEGSKA (reference sequence). The CDR3 extends over 12 amino acids. Trimming cost V 1 base and J 6 bases, with 10 bases left between them. The CDR3 nucleotides read TGCAGTGCTAGAGTCGGGGGTCCCGAGCAGTACGTC. As protein: CSARVGGPEQYV.

This chain joins TRBV4-1 and TRBJ2-5; no definite D call. This CDR3 has 14 amino acids. CDR1 is MGHRA, CDR2 YSYEKL, per germline. V was pared by 1 base and J by 1 base, with 7 bases between. In nucleotides, the CDR3 is TGCGCCAGCAGCCAAGTTCCCGCCCAAGAGACCCAGTACTTC. It encodes CASSQVPAQETQYF.

This clonotype has just a few counts. The gene calls are TRBV6-2 or TRBV6-3 and TRBJ1-5, with a tentative D call TRBD1 (5 bases). CDR1 is MNHEY, CDR2 SVGEGT, per germline. The CDR3 is 16 residues long. V was cut by 2 bases and J by 4 bases, with 15 bases left in between. CDR3 DNA sequence: TGTGCCAGCAGTTACGGTCCGGGGGGAGTAAATCAGCCCCAGCATTTT. Its translation is CASSYGPGGVNQPQHF.

This chain links TRBV7-2 with TRBJ1-5; D gene ambiguous. Germline values: CDR1 SGHTA, CDR2 FQGNSA. V lost 1 base, J lost 0 bases, and 7 bases lay in between. The CDR3 contains 15 residues. CDR3 amino acids: CASSLGRASNQPQHF. The DNA for the CDR3 is TGTGCCAGCAGCTTAGGGAGGGCTAGCAATCAGCCCCAGCATTTT.

Only a few counts were recorded for this clonotype. The V gene is TRBV4-2, the J gene TRBJ2-2; D remains ambiguous. The germline CDR1 and CDR2 sequences are LGHNA and YNFKEQ. CDR3 length: 16 residues. With 1 base removed from V and 5 bases from J, the gap between germline ends came to 14 bases. The CDR3 coding sequence is TGTGCCAGCAGCCAAGTGGAGCCCTGGGAAACCGGGGAGCTGTTTTTT. It encodes CASSQVEPWETGELFF.

This clonotype was seen only a few times. The chain carries TRBV27 and TRBJ1-5; D unresolved. With 5 bases removed from V and 5 bases from J, the gap between germline ends came to 13 bases. Germline V lookup: CDR1 MNHEY, CDR2 SMNVEV (reference sequence). The CDR3 sequence is 14 residues long. CDR3 protein: CASSPGLLYQPQHF. DNA of the CDR3: TGTGCCAGCAGTCCCGGGCTACTTTATCAGCCCCAGCATTTT.

This clonotype was counted only a few times. This chain joins TRBV5-1 and TRBJ2-7, with D possibly TRBD1 on 5 matching bases. CDR1 SGHRS and CDR2 YFSETQ come from the germline V gene. This CDR3 contains 14 residues. V was clipped by 3 bases and J by 2 bases, with 12 bases between them. CDR3 residues: CASSSPTGPYEQYF. The CDR3 DNA reads as TGCGCCAGCAGCTCCCCTACAGGCCCCTACGAGCAGTACTTC. Complete variable domain (other parts from reference TRBV5-1 and TRBJ2-7): KAGVTQTPRYLIKTRGQQVTLSCSPISGHRSVSWYQQTPGQGLQFLFEYFSETQRNKGNFPGRFSGRQFSNSRSEMNVSTLELGDSALYLCASSSPTGPYEQYFGPGTRLTVT.

This clonotype was seen a handful of times. This chain links TRBV6-2 or TRBV6-3 with TRBJ1-2; D is possibly TRBD1 (6 bases). The CDR3 is made up of 14 amino acids. V lost 4 bases and J 8 bases, leaving 17 bases between the germline ends. Germline loops: CDR1 MNHEY, CDR2 SVGEGT. The CDR3: CASSSTGFGVGYTF. The CDR3 DNA sequence: TGTGCCAGCAGTTCCACAGGGTTCGGAGTCGGCTACACCTTC.

This clonotype was found a few times. The chain recombines TRBV6-5 with TRBJ1-4, with 7 bases aligning to TRBD1. Germline V gene sequence: CDR1 MNHEY, CDR2 SVGAGI. Unmatched junction bases numbered 8, after V lost 4 bases and J lost 6 bases. CDR3 length equals 15 residues. CDR3 nucleotides: TGTGCCAGCAGTTTCTGGACAGGACGGCATGAAAAACTGTTTTTT. Protein: CASSFWTGRHEKLFF.

The sample holds a few counts of this clonotype. The gene calls are TRBV14 and TRBJ2-3, with 7 positions matching TRBD2. CDR1 is SGHDN, CDR2 FVKESK, per germline. V gave up 8 bases and J gave up 6 bases; unmatched junction bases: 8. The CDR3 sequence is 13 residues long. The CDR3 region is CASGLGGADTQYF. The DNA for the CDR3 is TGTGCCAGCGGCCTGGGAGGGGCCGATACGCAGTATTTT.